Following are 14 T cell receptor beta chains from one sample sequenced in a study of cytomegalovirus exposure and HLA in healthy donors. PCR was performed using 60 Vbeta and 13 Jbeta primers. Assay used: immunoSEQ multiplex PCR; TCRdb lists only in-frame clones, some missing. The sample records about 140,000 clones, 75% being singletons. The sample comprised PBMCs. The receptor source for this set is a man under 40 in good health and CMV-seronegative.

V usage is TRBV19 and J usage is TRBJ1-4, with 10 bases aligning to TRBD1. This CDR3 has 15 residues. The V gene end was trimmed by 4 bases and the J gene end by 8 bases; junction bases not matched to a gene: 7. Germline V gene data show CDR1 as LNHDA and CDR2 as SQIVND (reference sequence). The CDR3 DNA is TGTGCCAGTAGTACCCGGACAGGGGGTGAAGAAAAACTGTTTTTT. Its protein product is CASSTRTGGEEKLFF.

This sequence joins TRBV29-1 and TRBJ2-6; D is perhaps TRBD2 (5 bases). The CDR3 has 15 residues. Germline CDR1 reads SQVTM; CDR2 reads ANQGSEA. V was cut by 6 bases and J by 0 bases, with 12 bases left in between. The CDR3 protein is CSVVVRGSGANVLTF. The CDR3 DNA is TGCAGCGTGGTTGTACGGGGCTCTGGGGCCAACGTCCTGACTTTC.

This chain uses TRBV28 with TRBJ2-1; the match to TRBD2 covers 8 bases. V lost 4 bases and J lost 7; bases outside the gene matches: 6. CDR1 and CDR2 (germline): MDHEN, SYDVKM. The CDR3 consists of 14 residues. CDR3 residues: CASSSPGLENEQFF. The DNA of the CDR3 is TGTGCCAGCAGTTCTCCGGGACTAGAGAATGAGCAGTTCTTC.

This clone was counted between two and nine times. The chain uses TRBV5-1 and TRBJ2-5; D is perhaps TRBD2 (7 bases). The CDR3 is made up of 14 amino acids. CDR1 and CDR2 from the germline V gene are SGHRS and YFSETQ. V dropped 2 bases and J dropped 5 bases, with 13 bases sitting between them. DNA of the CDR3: TGCGCCAGCAGCTTAAGAGGGGGGGAGGAGACCCAGTACTTC. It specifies CASSLRGGEETQYF. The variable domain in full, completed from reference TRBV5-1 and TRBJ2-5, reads KAGVTQTPRYLIKTRGQQVTLSCSPISGHRSVSWYQQTPGQGLQFLFEYFSETQRNKGNFPGRFSGRQFSNSRSEMNVSTLELGDSALYLCASSLRGGEETQYFGPGTRLLVL.

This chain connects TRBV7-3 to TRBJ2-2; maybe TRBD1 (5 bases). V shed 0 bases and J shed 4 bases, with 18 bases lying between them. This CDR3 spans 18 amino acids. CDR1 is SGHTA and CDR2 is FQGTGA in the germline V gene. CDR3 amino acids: CASSLTPRPQVSTGELFF. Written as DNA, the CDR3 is TGTGCCAGCAGCTTAACCCCTCGACCACAGGTCTCCACCGGGGAGCTGTTTTTT.

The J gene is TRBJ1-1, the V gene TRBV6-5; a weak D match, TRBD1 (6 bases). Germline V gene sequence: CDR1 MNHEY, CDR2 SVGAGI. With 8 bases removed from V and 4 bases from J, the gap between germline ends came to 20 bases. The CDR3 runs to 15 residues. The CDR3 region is CASRRSSGAPTEAFF. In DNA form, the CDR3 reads TGTGCCAGCCGCCGGTCATCAGGGGCGCCCACTGAAGCTTTCTTT.

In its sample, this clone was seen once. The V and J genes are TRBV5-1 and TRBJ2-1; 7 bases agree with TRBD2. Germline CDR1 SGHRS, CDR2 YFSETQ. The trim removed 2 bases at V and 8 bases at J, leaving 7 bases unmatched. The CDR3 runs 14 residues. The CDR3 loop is CASSFGLVVDEQFF. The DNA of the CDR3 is TGCGCCAGCAGCTTCGGACTAGTAGTCGATGAGCAGTTCTTC.

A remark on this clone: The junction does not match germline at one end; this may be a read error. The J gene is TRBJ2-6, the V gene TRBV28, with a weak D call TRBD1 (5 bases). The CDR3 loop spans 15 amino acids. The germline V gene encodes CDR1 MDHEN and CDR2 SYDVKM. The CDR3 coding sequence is TGTGCCAGCAGTCTAGTTAGCTCTGGGGCCAACGGCCTGACTTTC. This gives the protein CASSLVSSGANGLTF.

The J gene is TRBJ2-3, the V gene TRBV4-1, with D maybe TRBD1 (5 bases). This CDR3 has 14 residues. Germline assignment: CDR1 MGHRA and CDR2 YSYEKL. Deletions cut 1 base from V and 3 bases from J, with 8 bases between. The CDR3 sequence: CASSQGQSTDTQYF. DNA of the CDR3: TGCGCCAGCAGCCAAGGACAGTCGACAGATACGCAGTATTTT.

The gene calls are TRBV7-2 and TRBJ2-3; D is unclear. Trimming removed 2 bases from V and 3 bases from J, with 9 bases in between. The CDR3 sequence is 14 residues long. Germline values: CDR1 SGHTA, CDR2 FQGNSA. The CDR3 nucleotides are TGTGCCAGCAGCTTACCACCCGGGACAGATACGCAGTATTTT. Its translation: CASSLPPGTDTQYF.

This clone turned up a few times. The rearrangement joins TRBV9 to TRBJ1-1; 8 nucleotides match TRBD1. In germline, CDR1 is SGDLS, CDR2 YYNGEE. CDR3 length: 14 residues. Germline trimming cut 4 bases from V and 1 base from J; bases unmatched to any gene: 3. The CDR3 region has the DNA TGTGCCAGCAGCTTTGGACAGGGGAACACTGAAGCTTTCTTT. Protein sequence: CASSFGQGNTEAFF.

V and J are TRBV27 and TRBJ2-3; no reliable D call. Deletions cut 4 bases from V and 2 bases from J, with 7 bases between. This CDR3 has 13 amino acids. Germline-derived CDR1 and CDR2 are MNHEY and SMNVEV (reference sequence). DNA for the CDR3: TGTGCCAGCAGTTCCACTCTCACAGATACGCAGTATTTT. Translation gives CASSSTLTDTQYF.

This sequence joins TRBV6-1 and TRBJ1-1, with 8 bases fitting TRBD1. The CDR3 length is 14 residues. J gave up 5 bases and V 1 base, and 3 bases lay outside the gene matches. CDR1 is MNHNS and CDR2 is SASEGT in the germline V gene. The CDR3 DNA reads TGTGCCAGCAGTGAAGGCAGGGGGCATACTGAAGCTTTCTTT. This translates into CASSEGRGHTEAFF.

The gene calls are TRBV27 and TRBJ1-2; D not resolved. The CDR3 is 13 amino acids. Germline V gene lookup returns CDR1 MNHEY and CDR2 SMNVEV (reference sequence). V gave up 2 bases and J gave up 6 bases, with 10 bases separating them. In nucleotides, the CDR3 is TGTGCCAGCAGTTTACGACAAGACCATGGCTACACCTTC. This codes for CASSLRQDHGYTF.